This T cell receptor beta chain appears in the sequencing data of a study of control samples from healthy donors and cancer patients (dated by TCRdb to 2018 to 2021). In the case of this clone: There is no known antigen for this receptor. Per-nucleotide qualities are absent, and no much larger clonotype sits a single base away.

V is pared back by 3 bases and J by 6 bases, with 11 bases lying between the germline termini. CDR3 length: 14 amino acids, cysteine to phenylalanine. Just CDR3 DNA is preserved here, 42 bases in frame from base 1. The germline V gene (reference sequence) gives CDR1 as SEHNR and CDR2 as FQNEAQ. Library method: the immunoSEQ multiplex PCR assay. Held by TCRdb, this immuneACCESS table contains in-frame sequences only and omits some clones. Under half of the omission traces to an unresolved V gene where checked; the cause of the rest is unknown. The sample table records 140,000 or so clones; 91% of these occur just once. Together, the top ten hold approximately 2.9% of the sample.

Sequencing was performed on blood. This TCR was recovered from a man aged 25-45 years in good health. This chain is built from TRBV7-9 and TRBJ1-4, with no D gene named confidently. CDR3 protein: CASSFVGSDEKLFF. The nucleotide sequence reads as follows: TGTGCCAGCAGCTTCGTAGGGAGTGATGAAAAACTGTTTTTT.